These T cell receptor beta chains were read from a single sample in a study of T cell repertoires in cytomegalovirus infection. TCRdb reanalysed the reads using MiXCR and keeps one entry per CDR3 protein. The sample contains fewer than 1,000,000 distinct CDR3 sequences, about 33% of which appear only once. These receptors lack a known antigen. Sequencing was performed on cultured CD8+ T cells from PBMCs, taken from culture after CMV antigen stimulation. These TCRs come from a human donor in good health (CMV status not recorded). Some clones in this sample may be carry-over from other donors' samples. The CDR3 runs from the conserved cysteine through the conserved F or W. A D gene is named only where the DNA matches it firmly. Size is stated for part of the rows, as once, few or many counts, or as a class when the clone is expanded.

DNA	CDR3	size	V	J	D
TGTGCCAGCAGTTACTCTGCGGGGGGCAGGGAGACCCAGTACTTC	CASSYSAGGRETQYF	-	TRBV6-2/TRBV6-3	TRBJ2-5	TRBD2
TGTGCCAGCAGTTTCTCTGGGGGGCATCAGCCCCAGCATTTT	CASSFSGGHQPQHF	-	TRBV27	TRBJ1-5	-
TGCGCCAGCAGCTTGGGCAACGGCATGAACACTGAAGCTTTCTTT	CASSLGNGMNTEAFF	few	TRBV5-1	TRBJ1-1	-
TGTGCCAGCAGCCGGACGGTCTACAATGAGCAGTTCTTC	CASSRTVYNEQFF	few	TRBV7-6	TRBJ2-1	-
TGTGCCGGCAGTTCTGAGAAGGGACAGGGGAACTATGGCTACACCTTC	CAGSSEKGQGNYGYTF	-	TRBV6-2/TRBV6-3	TRBJ1-2	TRBD1
TGTGCCAGCACCTTACGCGGGACAGCCATCACAGATACGCAGTATTTT	CASTLRGTAITDTQYF	few	TRBV27	TRBJ2-3	-
TGTGCCAGCAGTGTAAACAGGTTCTCTAACTATGGCTACACCTTC	CASSVNRFSNYGYTF	few	TRBV6-1	TRBJ1-2	-
TGTGCCAGCAGCCCCCTGGACGGCGGGAGGGAGCAGTACTTC	CASSPLDGGREQYF	-	TRBV27	TRBJ2-7	TRBD2
TGTGCCAGCAGCCTACGCGGAACTGGAAACACCATATATTTT	CASSLRGTGNTIYF	many	TRBV7-8	TRBJ1-3	-
TGCAGCGTTAGAGAAGCAGGGAGCAATTCACCCCTCCACTTT	CSVREAGSNSPLHF	-	TRBV29-1	TRBJ1-6	-
TGTGCCAGCAGCCGCTCTAGCGACGCCTCCTACAATGAGCAGTTCTTC	CASSRSSDASYNEQFF	-	TRBV12-3/TRBV12-4	TRBJ2-1	-
TGTGCCAGCAGTACCGGGGAGGGGAATTCACCCCTCCACTTT	CASSTGEGNSPLHF	few	TRBV12-3/TRBV12-4	TRBJ1-6	-
TGTGCCAGCAGTTGGTCGACCACCAATGAGCAGTTCTTC	CASSWSTTNEQFF	-	TRBV6-2/TRBV6-3	TRBJ2-1	-
TGCGCCAGCAGCCAAGATCTAGGGGAGAGTCAGCCCCAGCATTTT	CASSQDLGESQPQHF	-	TRBV4-1	TRBJ1-5	-
TGTGCCAGCAGCCCGAGTCCTTTCGGGGGACTTCAGAATGAGCAGTTCTTC	CASSPSPFGGLQNEQFF	once	TRBV6-1	TRBJ2-1	-
TGCAGTGCCCAGGACATGCTTAATGAAAAACTGTTTTTT	CSAQDMLNEKLFF	few	TRBV20-1	TRBJ1-4	-
TGTGCCAGCAGCTTAACTGGACCCCGGGACATGTATGGCTACACCTTC	CASSLTGPRDMYGYTF	-	TRBV7-3	TRBJ1-2	-
TGTGCCAGCAGCTTAGCGCGGTCAAGGGGTGGCTACACCTTC	CASSLARSRGGYTF	-	TRBV7-6	TRBJ1-2	-
TGTGCCAGCAGTCCTACCGAAGGGGGCCCTTATAGCAATCAGCCCCAGCATTTT	CASSPTEGGPYSNQPQHF	-	TRBV27	TRBJ1-5	TRBD1
TGTGCCAGCAGTATGACAGGGTCCCAGGCCCAGCATTTT	CASSMTGSQAQHF	-	TRBV6-2/TRBV6-3	TRBJ1-5	TRBD1
TGTGCCAGCAGCGCGGGGGCGCGGAGCACTGAAGCTTTCTTT	CASSAGARSTEAFF	many	TRBV7-6	TRBJ1-1	-
TGTGCCAGCAGGGATCCGGGACAGGGTGTTGGCTATGGCTACACCTTC	CASRDPGQGVGYGYTF	-	TRBV11-2	TRBJ1-2	TRBD1
TGTGCCAGCAGTCACCCCGGGACAGGGGGCTTCGGGGAGCTGTTTTTT	CASSHPGTGGFGELFF	few	TRBV6-6	TRBJ2-2	TRBD1
TGTGCCAGCACCCAGACAGGAGAAGAGACCCAGTACTTC	CASTQTGEETQYF	few	TRBV6-6	TRBJ2-5	-
TGTGCCAGCTCACCACCGGAAATTGAGCAGTTCTTC	CASSPPEIEQFF	few	TRBV18	TRBJ2-1	-
TGTGCCAGCAGTGCGCGGAATGAAGCTTTCTTT	CASSARNEAFF	-	TRBV28	TRBJ1-1	-
TGTGCCAGCAGTGCCGAGGGAGATGACAATGAGCAGTTCTTC	CASSAEGDDNEQFF	-	TRBV27	TRBJ2-1	-
TGTGCCAGCAGCTTATCGGGGGGCCTCCTAAATGAGCAGTTCTTC	CASSLSGGLLNEQFF	-	TRBV7-2	TRBJ2-1	-
TGCGCCAGCAGCTGGCCTGAGGGAAACGTGCCCCGAATAGGAGATACGCAGTATTTT	CASSWPEGNVPRIGDTQYF	few	TRBV5-1	TRBJ2-3	-
TGTGCCAGCACCCCCGGCGCCTCTAGCACAGATACGCAGTATTTT	CASTPGASSTDTQYF	-	TRBV6-5	TRBJ2-3	-
TGTGCCAGCAGCCAACGACGGGACACAGTCGGGGACACTGAAGCTTTCTTT	CASSQRRDTVGDTEAFF	-	TRBV7-6	TRBJ1-1	-
TGTGCCAGCAGCAGACAAGGAGGGGATTCACCCCTCCACTTT	CASSRQGGDSPLHF	-	TRBV7-9	TRBJ1-6	-
TGTGCCAGCAGCTTTAGCGACAGGGGTAACTATGGCTACACCTTC	CASSFSDRGNYGYTF	many	TRBV7-9	TRBJ1-2	TRBD1
TGTGCCAGCTTCCCAGGGTTCAGCTCCTACAATGAGCAGTTCTTC	CASFPGFSSYNEQFF	-	TRBV12-3/TRBV12-4	TRBJ2-1	-
TGTGCCAGCAGCCAAGTGGTTAGCGGACTTAACAATGAGCAGTTCTTC	CASSQVVSGLNNEQFF	-	TRBV14	TRBJ2-1	-
TGTGCCAGCAGCCCTAGAGTCGGGGGCATAGCGGGCAATGAGCAGTTCTTC	CASSPRVGGIAGNEQFF	-	TRBV9	TRBJ2-1	-
TGCGCCAGCAGCGGTGGGACGTATTTCCAAGAGACCCAGTACTTC	CASSGGTYFQETQYF	-	TRBV5-1	TRBJ2-5	-
TGCGCCAGCAGCCAAGGCGGTTTGGGGCATAGCACAGATACGCAGTATTTT	CASSQGGLGHSTDTQYF	-	TRBV4-1	TRBJ2-3	-
TGTGCCAGCGAGGCCGGGACGGTGGTCGAGCAGTACTTC	CASEAGTVVEQYF	-	TRBV6-2/TRBV6-3	TRBJ2-7	-
TGCGCCAGCAGCCAAGATGGCGAAGCCGGCGCTGAAGCTTTCTTT	CASSQDGEAGAEAFF	-	TRBV4-3	TRBJ1-1	-
TGTGCCAGCAGTTATGGGGGTCTGATTGGCTACACCTTC	CASSYGGLIGYTF	many	TRBV6-6	TRBJ1-2	-
TGTGCCAGTAGTATTTCGGGGAGTGGGAACACTGAAGCTTTCTTT	CASSISGSGNTEAFF	-	TRBV19	TRBJ1-1	-
TGTGCCAGTTCGTTCCGGGAAGGGGGTGCCTCTGAAGCTTTCTTT	CASSFREGGASEAFF	-	TRBV7-4	TRBJ1-1	-
TGTGCCAGCAGCTCGCGGACTAGCGGGGGGGCGGTCGAGCAGTACTTC	CASSSRTSGGAVEQYF	few	TRBV11-3	TRBJ2-7	TRBD2
TGTGCCAGCAGTCCCCGGGGGGGGTACTTGAGGACTGAAGCTTTCTTT	CASSPRGGYLRTEAFF	many	TRBV27	TRBJ1-1	-
TGTGCTAGTGGTTTGAATGGCAATCAGCCCCAGCATTTT	CASGLNGNQPQHF	-	TRBV12-5	TRBJ1-5	-
TGTGCCAGCAGCTTAGGGGTGGGCAGTAAGGCTGAAGCTTTCTTT	CASSLGVGSKAEAFF	-	TRBV7-6	TRBJ1-1	-
TGTGCCAGCAGTTACGCGCTACTAGCGGGGGGGCCTAATGAGCAGTTCTTC	CASSYALLAGGPNEQFF	-	TRBV6-2/TRBV6-3	TRBJ2-1	TRBD2
TGTGCCAGCAGCGTGAACAGGGGTCAGCCCCAGCATTTT	CASSVNRGQPQHF	-	TRBV12-3/TRBV12-4	TRBJ1-5	TRBD1
TGTGCCAGTACGCCAGGGAGGGTAGGAGAGCAGTACTTC	CASTPGRVGEQYF	few	TRBV19	TRBJ2-7	TRBD2
TGTGCCAGCAGCCCACAGGGGGCTGGCTATGGCTACACCTTC	CASSPQGAGYGYTF	few	TRBV6-1	TRBJ1-2	TRBD1